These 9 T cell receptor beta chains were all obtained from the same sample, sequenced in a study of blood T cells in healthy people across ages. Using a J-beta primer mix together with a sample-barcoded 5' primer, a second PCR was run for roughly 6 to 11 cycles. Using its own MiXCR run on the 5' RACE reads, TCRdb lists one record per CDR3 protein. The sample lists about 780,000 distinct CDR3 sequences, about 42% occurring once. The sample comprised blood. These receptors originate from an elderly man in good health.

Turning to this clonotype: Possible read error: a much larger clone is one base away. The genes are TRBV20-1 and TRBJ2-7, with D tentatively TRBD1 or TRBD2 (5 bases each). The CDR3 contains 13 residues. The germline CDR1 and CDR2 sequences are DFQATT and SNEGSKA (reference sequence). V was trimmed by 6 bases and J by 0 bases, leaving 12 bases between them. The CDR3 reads CSAREINSYEQYF. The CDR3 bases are TGCAGTGCCAGGGAGATTAACTCCTACGAGCAGTACTTC.

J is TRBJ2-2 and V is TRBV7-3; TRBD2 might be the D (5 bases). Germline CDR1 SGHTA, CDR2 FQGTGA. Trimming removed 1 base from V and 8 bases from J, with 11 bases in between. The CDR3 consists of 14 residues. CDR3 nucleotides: TGTGCCAGCAGCTTAATACACCGGGGTGGGGAGCTGTTTTTT. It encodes CASSLIHRGGELFF.

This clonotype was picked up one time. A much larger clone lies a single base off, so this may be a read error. This CDR3 reads CAIGPQGFDQPQHF. Here the CDR3 DNA reads TGTGCCATCGGTCCACAGGGTTTTGATCAGCCCCAGCATTTT. The chain carries TRBV10-3 and TRBJ1-5, with D perhaps TRBD1 (6 bases). The CDR3 spans 14 residues. Germline V lookup: CDR1 ENHRY, CDR2 SYGVKD. The germline V and J ends were trimmed by 8 bases and 5 bases, with 16 bases remaining between them.

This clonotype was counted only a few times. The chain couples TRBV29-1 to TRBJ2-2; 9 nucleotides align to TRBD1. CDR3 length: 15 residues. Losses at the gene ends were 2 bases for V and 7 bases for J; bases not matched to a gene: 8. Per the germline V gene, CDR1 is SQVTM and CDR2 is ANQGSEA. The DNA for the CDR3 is TGCAGCGTTGAACGAGGGACAGGGATTGTCGGGGAGCTGTTTTTT. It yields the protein CSVERGTGIVGELFF.

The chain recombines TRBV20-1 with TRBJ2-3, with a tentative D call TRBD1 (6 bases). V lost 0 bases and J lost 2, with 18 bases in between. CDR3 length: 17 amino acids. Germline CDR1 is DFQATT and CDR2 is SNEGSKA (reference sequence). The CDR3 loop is CSAREGGGDPHTDTQYF. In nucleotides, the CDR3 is TGCAGTGCTAGAGAAGGTGGGGGCGACCCCCACACAGATACGCAGTATTTT.

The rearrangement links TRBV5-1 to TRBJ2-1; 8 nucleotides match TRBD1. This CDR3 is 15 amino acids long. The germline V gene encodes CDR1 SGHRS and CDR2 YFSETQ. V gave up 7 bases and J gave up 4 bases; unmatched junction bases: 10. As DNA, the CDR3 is TGCGCCAGCTTGAGAGGACAGGGCCCTTACAATGAGCAGTTCTTC. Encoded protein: CASLRGQGPYNEQFF.

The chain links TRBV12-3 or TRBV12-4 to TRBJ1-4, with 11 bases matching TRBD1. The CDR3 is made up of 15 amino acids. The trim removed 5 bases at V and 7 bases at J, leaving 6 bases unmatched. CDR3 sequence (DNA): TGTGCCAGCAGTACTCGGACAGGGGGCGTTGAAAAACTGTTTTTT. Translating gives CASSTRTGGVEKLFF.

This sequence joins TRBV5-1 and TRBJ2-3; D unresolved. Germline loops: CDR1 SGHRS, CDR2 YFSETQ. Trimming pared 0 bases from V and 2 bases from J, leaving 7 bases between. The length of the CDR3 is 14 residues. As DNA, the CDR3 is TGCGCCAGCAGCTTGGAGAGGACCACAGATACGCAGTATTTT. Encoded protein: CASSLERTTDTQYF.

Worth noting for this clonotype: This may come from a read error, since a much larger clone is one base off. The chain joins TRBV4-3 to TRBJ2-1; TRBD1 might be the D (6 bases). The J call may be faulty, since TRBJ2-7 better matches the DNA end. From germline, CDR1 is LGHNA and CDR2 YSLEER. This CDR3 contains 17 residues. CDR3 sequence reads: CASSQWAGDSSYNEQYF. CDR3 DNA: TGCGCCAGCAGCCAGTGGGCAGGGGATTCCTCCTACAATGAGCAGTACTTC.